Following are 30 T cell receptor beta chains from one sample sequenced in a study of response to subunit inactivated influenza vaccine (dated by TCRdb to the late 2010s). Libraries were made using RT-PCR. Sequencer: Illumina HiSeq 2500. TCRdb handled the public reads itself, with Q25 trimming in fastp and clone calling in MiXCR, and kept productive beta chains. CDR3 protein sequences are deduplicated, and each keeps its most common genes and DNA. A total of hundreds of thousands of distinct CDR3 sequences appear in this sample, around 15% of them only once. 7.6% of the sample is taken by the ten largest. The source material was PBMCs from blood, sampled 14 to 15 days before vaccination. The source of these receptors is a man aged 50 to 60 who received an inactivated influenza vaccine. Donor details come from another sample of the same person, matched by shared clones.

This clonotype showed up many times. The chain carries TRBV7-8 and TRBJ2-1; 14 bases match TRBD2. The CDR3 is made up of 19 amino acids. V lost 4 bases and J lost 0; bases outside the gene matches: 8. Germline CDR1 and CDR2: SGHVS and FQNEAQ. As DNA, the CDR3 is TGTGCCAGCAGCTCCAGGACTAGCGGGGGGACAAGCTCCTACAATGAGCAGTTCTTC. Amino acid sequence: CASSSRTSGGTSSYNEQFF.

The chain employs TRBV5-1 and TRBJ1-4, with D perhaps matching TRBD1 (6 bases). The CDR3 is 16 residues long. Germline-derived CDR1 and CDR2 are SGHRS and YFSETQ. V lost 2 bases, J lost 1 base, and 12 bases lay in between. The CDR3 loop is CASSLQGQQTNEKLFF. In DNA form, the CDR3 reads TGCGCCAGCAGCTTACAGGGTCAGCAAACTAATGAAAAACTGTTTTTT.

This chain uses TRBV6-5 with TRBJ2-5, with D perhaps being TRBD1 or TRBD2 (5 bases each). CDR3 size: 16 residues. The ends were cut back, 4 bases at V and 8 bases at J, with 23 bases in the middle. The V gene's germline CDR1 is MNHEY and CDR2 SVGAGI. The CDR3 region is CASSSDPRPGSLTQYF. The CDR3 DNA reads TGTGCCAGCAGTTCCGATCCGAGGCCAGGGAGTTTAACCCAGTACTTC.

This clonotype was seen many times. This sequence joins TRBV20-1 and TRBJ2-1; D may be TRBD2 (6 bases). V shed 7 bases and J shed 0 bases, with 16 bases lying between them. Looked up from germline, CDR1 is DFQATT and CDR2 is SNEGSKA (reference sequence). This CDR3 spans 15 amino acids. CDR3 protein: CSVFAFGSSYNEQFF. The CDR3 DNA reads as TGCAGTGTGTTTGCTTTCGGGAGCTCCTACAATGAGCAGTTCTTC.

CDR3: CASSLPPTTTETRYEQYF. DNA for the CDR3: TGTGCCAGCAGTCTGCCCCCTACCACTACTGAAACTAGATACGAGCAGTACTTC. This chain uses TRBV28 with TRBJ2-7; the D gene is possibly TRBD2 (5 bases). Trimming took off 5 bases at V and 4 bases at J, with 27 bases between the two ends. Germline V gene data show CDR1 as MDHEN and CDR2 as SYDVKM. The CDR3 runs to 18 residues.

This clonotype was seen repeatedly, ten times or more. V and J are TRBV12-3 or TRBV12-4 and TRBJ1-1; possibly TRBD1 for D (6 bases). V shed 5 bases and J shed 3 bases, with 13 bases lying between them. The CDR3 is 14 residues long. CDR3 in DNA: TGTGCCAGCAGTCAAGGGGGGCGGTACACTGAAGCTTTCTTT. Translated: CASSQGGRYTEAFF.

This clonotype was observed a few times. The chain employs TRBV30 and TRBJ1-5; tentative D call: TRBD1 (5 bases). In germline, CDR1 is GTSNPN, CDR2 SVGIG (reference sequence). CDR3 length: 13 residues. Trimming removed 4 bases from V and 5 bases from J, with 12 bases in between. The CDR3 protein is CAWNDPGDQPQHF. As DNA, the CDR3 is TGTGCCTGGAATGACCCGGGGGATCAGCCCCAGCATTTT.

This chain links TRBV6-2 or TRBV6-3 with TRBJ2-2; possible D gene TRBD2, 5 bases. The CDR3 loop spans 17 amino acids. Trimming shortened V by 6 bases and J by 5 bases, and 22 bases separated the two germline ends. The germline V gene encodes CDR1 MNHEY and CDR2 SVGEGT. CDR3 nucleotide sequence: TGTGCCAGCAGCCTTGTCGCGGGCATTCCAAGGACCGGGGAGCTGTTTTTT. Amino acids: CASSLVAGIPRTGELFF.

This rearrangement joins TRBV3-1 to TRBJ1-1, with D possibly TRBD1 on 5 matching bases. The CDR3 totals 14 residues. Looked up from germline, CDR1 is LGHDT and CDR2 is YNNKEL (reference sequence). Trimming took 5 bases from V and 0 from J, leaving 10 bases between them. DNA for the CDR3: TGTGCCAGCAGCAACGAGGGACTGAACACTGAAGCTTTCTTT. The encoded protein is CASSNEGLNTEAFF.

This clonotype was recorded a few times. This chain links TRBV6-2 or TRBV6-3 with TRBJ2-2; D unresolved. V shed 7 bases and J shed 6 bases, with 9 bases lying between them. The CDR3 has 12 amino acids. Germline-derived CDR1 and CDR2 are MNHEY and SVGEGT. The CDR3 DNA reads TGTGCCAGCACAGTTTATTCCGGGGAGCTGTTTTTT. Protein product: CASTVYSGELFF.

This clonotype was detected a few times. The V call is TRBV3-1, the J call TRBJ1-6, with D unresolved. The V end was cut by 4 bases, the J end by 6 bases, with 13 bases between. CDR1 and CDR2 from the germline V gene are LGHDT and YNNKEL (reference sequence). The CDR3 loop spans 15 amino acids. The CDR3 DNA is TGTGCCAGCAGCCCTCGGGATATACGTAATTCACCCCTCCACTTT. Translation: CASSPRDIRNSPLHF.

V and J are TRBV20-1 and TRBJ2-2; D ambiguous. The germline V and J ends were trimmed by 4 bases and 9 bases, with 9 bases remaining between them. Germline assignment: CDR1 DFQATT and CDR2 SNEGSKA (reference sequence). This CDR3 has 11 residues. DNA of the CDR3: TGCAGTGCTACCAGAATACGGGAGCTGTTTTTT. This codes for CSATRIRELFF.

V and J are TRBV7-2 and TRBJ2-1; 12 nucleotides match TRBD2. Germline lookup yields CDR1 SGHTA and CDR2 FQGNSA. The V gene end was trimmed by 5 bases and the J gene end by 5 bases; junction bases not matched to a gene: 4. The CDR3 is 15 amino acids. The chain's CDR3 is CASSPSGGGDNEQFF. The CDR3 DNA follows: TGTGCCAGCAGCCCTAGCGGGGGGGGCGACAATGAGCAGTTCTTC.

Points on this clonotype: The junction departs from germline at one end; a sequencing error may be responsible. V usage is TRBV4-3 and J usage is TRBJ2-7; no definite D call. Germline lookup yields CDR1 LGHNA and CDR2 YSLEER. The CDR3 covers 16 residues. CDR3 residues: CASSKEMRQPTYEQYF. The CDR3, as DNA: TGCGCCAGCAGCAAAGAGATGAGGCAACCTACCTACGAGCAGTACTTC.

The sample holds a few counts of this clonotype. This chain connects TRBV20-1 to TRBJ1-1; D perhaps matches TRBD1 (5 bases). Germline CDR1 and CDR2: DFQATT and SNEGSKA (reference sequence). Between the trimmed V and J ends, which lost 6 bases and 2 bases, there was a span of 16 bases. The CDR3 sequence is 14 residues long. The CDR3 here is CSAETGTGNTEAFF. The CDR3 DNA is TGCAGTGCAGAGACCGGGACGGGCAACACTGAAGCTTTCTTT.

This clonotype was seen only a few times. The rearrangement joins TRBV12-3 or TRBV12-4 to TRBJ1-1; 8 positions agree with TRBD1. With V trimmed by 5 bases and J by 1 base, 6 bases remained unmatched. This CDR3 region has 15 residues. The CDR3 region is CASSRTGLRNTEAFF. The DNA of the CDR3 is TGTGCCAGCAGTAGGACAGGGCTGAGGAACACTGAAGCTTTCTTT.

This clonotype was seen at least ten times. This chain joins TRBV5-1 and TRBJ2-3; D may be TRBD1 (5 bases). Trimming shortened V by 3 bases and J by 2 bases, and 10 bases separated the two germline ends. This CDR3 has 14 amino acids. CDR1 is SGHRS, CDR2 YFSETQ, per germline. The CDR3 region has the DNA TGCGCCAGCAGCTCCGACAGTTCCACAGATACGCAGTATTTT. It is translated as CASSSDSSTDTQYF.

This clonotype was recorded many times. The chain has TRBV28 and TRBJ2-2; D unresolved. The germline V and J ends were trimmed by 4 bases and 2 bases, with 11 bases remaining between them. The CDR3 is made up of 15 amino acids. CDR1 is MDHEN, CDR2 SYDVKM, per germline. The CDR3 region has the DNA TGTGCCAGCAGTTCCTCTTGGAAAAACACCGGGGAGCTGTTTTTT. Translation: CASSSSWKNTGELFF.

The table lists this clonotype with a few counts. The junction departs from the called germline gene at one end, perhaps through a read error. The gene calls are TRBV4-2 and TRBJ1-3; possible D gene TRBD1, 6 bases. Per the germline V gene, CDR1 is LGHNA and CDR2 is YNFKEQ. CDR3 length: 16 amino acids. The chain's CDR3 is CASSQDRGLSRNTIYF. CDR3 nucleotide sequence: TGTGCCAGCAGCCAAGATCGGGGGCTCTCTAGAAACACCATATATTTT.

The J gene is TRBJ2-7, the V gene TRBV11-2, with D possibly matching TRBD1 (5 bases). Germline CDR1 reads SGHAT; CDR2 reads FQNNGV. The CDR3 extends over 13 amino acids. Trimming took 8 bases from V and 0 from J, leaving 11 bases between them. The CDR3 region is CASADTNSYEQYF. The CDR3 coding sequence is TGTGCCAGCGCGGACACGAACTCCTACGAGCAGTACTTC.

The chain is built from TRBV9 and TRBJ1-2, with D perhaps matching TRBD1 (5 bases). Germline V gene lookup returns CDR1 SGDLS and CDR2 YYNGEE. V was shortened by 0 bases and J by 4 bases, with 10 bases between the two germline ends. The CDR3 runs to 14 residues. DNA of the CDR3: TGTGCCAGCAGCGTAGGTCAGGGAGTCTATGGCTACACCTTC. Its protein product is CASSVGQGVYGYTF.

The chain links TRBV4-1 to TRBJ2-1, with 7 nucleotides matching TRBD1. CDR1 and CDR2 from the germline V gene are MGHRA and YSYEKL. This CDR3 is built from 15 residues. The V gene end was trimmed by 4 bases and the J gene end by 1 base; junction bases not matched to a gene: 4. The DNA for the CDR3 is TGCGCCAGCAGCCGACAGGGTGGTTCCTACAATGAGCAGTTCTTC. Amino acid sequence: CASSRQGGSYNEQFF.

This clonotype has a single count. CDR3 sequence reads: CASSQRQRANYGYTF. The CDR3 DNA reads TGTGCCAGCAGCCAAAGGCAGCGGGCTAACTATGGCTACACCTTC. The gene calls are TRBV3-1 and TRBJ1-2; unclear D gene. Trimming stripped 2 bases from V and 0 bases from J, with 10 bases between. This CDR3 is built from 15 residues. Germline CDR1 is LGHDT and CDR2 is YNNKEL (reference sequence). The complete variable domain, with remaining parts taken from reference TRBV3-1 and TRBJ1-2, reads DTAVSQTPKYLVTQMGNDKSIKCEQNLGHDTMYWYKQDSKKFLKIMFSYNNKELIINETVPNRFSPKSPDKAHLNLHINSLELGDSAVYFCASSQRQRANYGYTFGSGTRLTVV.

This chain joins TRBV5-1 and TRBJ2-3; D gene uncertain. Germline V gene sequence: CDR1 SGHRS, CDR2 YFSETQ. This CDR3 region has 14 residues. Trimming stripped 3 bases from V and 0 bases from J, with 8 bases between. This CDR3 reads CASSSGISTDTQYF. For the CDR3, the DNA is TGCGCCAGCAGCTCTGGGATAAGCACAGATACGCAGTATTTT. The whole variable domain, remainder taken from reference TRBV5-1 and TRBJ2-3, is KAGVTQTPRYLIKTRGQQVTLSCSPISGHRSVSWYQQTPGQGLQFLFEYFSETQRNKGNFPGRFSGRQFSNSRSEMNVSTLELGDSALYLCASSSGISTDTQYFGPGTRLTVL.

The J gene is TRBJ2-3, the V gene TRBV4-2, with TRBD2 identical over 7 bases. The CDR3 covers 15 residues. Germline V gene sequence: CDR1 LGHNA, CDR2 YNFKEQ. The ends lost 4 bases at V and 4 bases at J; junction bases unmatched: 8. CDR3 region: CASSRSGEAPDTQYF. The CDR3 bases are TGTGCCAGCAGCCGGAGCGGGGAGGCCCCAGATACGCAGTATTTT.

This clonotype came up many times. The chain carries TRBV30 and TRBJ2-3, with D perhaps matching TRBD2 (5 bases). V gave up 5 bases and J gave up 2 bases, with 20 bases separating them. The CDR3 spans 16 residues. Looked up from germline, CDR1 is GTSNPN and CDR2 is SVGIG (reference sequence). Here the CDR3 DNA reads TGTGCCTGGGATGCCGGGAACCTACACCTCACAGATACGCAGTATTTT. Translating gives CAWDAGNLHLTDTQYF.

In its sample, this clonotype was seen a few times. This sequence joins TRBV11-3 and TRBJ2-2, with TRBD2 matching over 8 bases. The V segment lost 6 bases and the J segment 1 base; nucleotides outside the gene matches: 7. The CDR3 is made up of 16 amino acids. Germline V CDR1 and CDR2: SGHNT, YENEEA. This chain's CDR3 is CASSDAREGNTGELFF. CDR3 coding DNA: TGTGCCAGCAGTGACGCACGGGAGGGGAACACCGGGGAGCTGTTTTTT.

This clonotype was seen more than once but under ten times. This chain links TRBV15 with TRBJ2-5; possibly TRBD1 for D (5 bases). There are 14 residues in the CDR3. From germline, CDR1 is LNHNV and CDR2 YYDKDF (reference sequence). V was trimmed by 3 bases and J by 3 bases, leaving 11 bases between them. CDR3 coding DNA: TGTGCCACCAGCAGCGTCGACAGTGAAGAGACCCAGTACTTC. Encoded protein: CATSSVDSEETQYF.

This clonotype was recorded many times. J is TRBJ2-7 and V is TRBV20-1; 9 nucleotides line up with TRBD1. This CDR3 contains 16 residues. Germline-derived CDR1 and CDR2 are DFQATT and SNEGSKA (reference sequence). V shed 6 bases and J 3 bases; nucleotides not matched to a gene: 15. The CDR3 protein is CSARAPRDRAIYEQYF. CDR3 nucleotide sequence: TGCAGTGCACGGGCCCCTCGGGACAGGGCGATCTACGAGCAGTACTTC.

This chain uses TRBV29-1 with TRBJ2-5, with D unclear. From germline, CDR1 is SQVTM and CDR2 ANQGSEA. Trimming cost V 7 bases and J 5 bases, with 11 bases left between them. The length of the CDR3 is 11 residues. The CDR3 DNA sequence: TGCAGCGCCCAAATCTGGGAGACCCAGTACTTC. This encodes CSAQIWETQYF.